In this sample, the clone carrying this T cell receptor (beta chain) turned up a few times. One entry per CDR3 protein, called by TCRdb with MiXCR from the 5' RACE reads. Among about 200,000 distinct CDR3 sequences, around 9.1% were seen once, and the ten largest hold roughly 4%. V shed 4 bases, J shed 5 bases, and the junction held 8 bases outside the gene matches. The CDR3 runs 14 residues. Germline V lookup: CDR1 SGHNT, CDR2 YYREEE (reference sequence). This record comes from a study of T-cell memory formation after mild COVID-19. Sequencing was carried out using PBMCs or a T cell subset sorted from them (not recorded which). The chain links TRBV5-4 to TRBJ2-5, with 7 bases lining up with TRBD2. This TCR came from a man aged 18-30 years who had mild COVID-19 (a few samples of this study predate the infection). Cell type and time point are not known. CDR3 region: CASSDSQGGETQYF. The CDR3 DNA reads TGTGCCAGCAGCGATAGCCAGGGAGGGGAGACCCAGTACTTC.